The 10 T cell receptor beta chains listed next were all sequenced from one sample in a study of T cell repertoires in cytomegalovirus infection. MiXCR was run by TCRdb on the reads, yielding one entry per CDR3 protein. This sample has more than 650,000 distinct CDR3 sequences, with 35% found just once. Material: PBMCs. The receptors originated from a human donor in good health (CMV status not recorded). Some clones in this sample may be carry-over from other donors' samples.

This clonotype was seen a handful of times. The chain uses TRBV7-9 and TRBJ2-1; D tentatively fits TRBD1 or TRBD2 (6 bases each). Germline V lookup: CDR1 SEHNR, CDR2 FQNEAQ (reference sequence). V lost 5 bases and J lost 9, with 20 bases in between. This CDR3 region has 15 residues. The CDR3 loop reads CASSQVTGRGREQFF. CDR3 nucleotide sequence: TGTGCCAGCAGCCAAGTAACCGGTCGGGGGCGTGAGCAGTTCTTC.

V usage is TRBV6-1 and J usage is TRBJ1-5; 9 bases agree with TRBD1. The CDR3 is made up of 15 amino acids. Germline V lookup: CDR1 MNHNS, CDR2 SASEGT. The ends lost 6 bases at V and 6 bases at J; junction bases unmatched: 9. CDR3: CASRPGTGKVQPQHF. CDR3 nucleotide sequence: TGTGCCAGCAGACCCGGGACAGGGAAGGTTCAGCCCCAGCATTTT.

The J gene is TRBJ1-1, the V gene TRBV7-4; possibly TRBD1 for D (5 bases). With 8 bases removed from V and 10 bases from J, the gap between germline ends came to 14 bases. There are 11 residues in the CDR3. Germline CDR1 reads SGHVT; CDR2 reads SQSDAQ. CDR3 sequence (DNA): TGTGCCAGCCAACCCTGGGGGGGAGCTTTCTTT. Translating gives CASQPWGGAFF.

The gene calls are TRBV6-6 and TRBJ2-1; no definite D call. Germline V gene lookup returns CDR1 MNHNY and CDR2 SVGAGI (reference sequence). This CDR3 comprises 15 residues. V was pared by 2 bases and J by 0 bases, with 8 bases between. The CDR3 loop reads CASSYISSSYNEQFF. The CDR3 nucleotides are TGTGCCAGCAGTTACATCAGTAGCTCCTACAATGAGCAGTTCTTC.

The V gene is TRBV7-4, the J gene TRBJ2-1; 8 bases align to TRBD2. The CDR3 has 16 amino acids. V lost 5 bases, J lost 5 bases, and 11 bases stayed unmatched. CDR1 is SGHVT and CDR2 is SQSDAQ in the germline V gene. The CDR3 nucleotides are TGTGCCAGCAGCCCGGGACTAGAAGCGGGAAACAATGAGCAGTTCTTC. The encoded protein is CASSPGLEAGNNEQFF.

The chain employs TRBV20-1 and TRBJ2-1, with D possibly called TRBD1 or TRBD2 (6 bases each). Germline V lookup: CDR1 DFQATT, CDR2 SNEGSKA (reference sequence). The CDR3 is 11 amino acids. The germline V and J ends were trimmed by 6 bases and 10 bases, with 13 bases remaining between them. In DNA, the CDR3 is TGCAGTGCCCGAAGGGGGGCCGAGCAGTTCTTC. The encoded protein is CSARRGAEQFF.

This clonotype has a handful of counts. CDR3 protein: CASSLYRFEAFF. The CDR3 DNA reads TGTGCCAGCAGTTTATACCGCTTTGAAGCTTTCTTT. The chain uses TRBV28 and TRBJ1-1; D unclear. The CDR3 runs 12 residues. CDR1 MDHEN and CDR2 SYDVKM come from the germline V gene. Trimming pared 1 base from V and 7 bases from J, leaving 7 bases between.

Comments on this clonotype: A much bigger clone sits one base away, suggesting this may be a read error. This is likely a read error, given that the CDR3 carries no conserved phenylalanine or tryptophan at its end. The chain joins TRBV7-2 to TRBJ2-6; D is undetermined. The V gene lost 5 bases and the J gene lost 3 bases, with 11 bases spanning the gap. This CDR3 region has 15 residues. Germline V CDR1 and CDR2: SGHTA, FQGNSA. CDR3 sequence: CASSPRQIGANVLTL. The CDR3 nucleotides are TGTGCCAGCAGCCCGAGACAAATTGGGGCCAACGTCCTGACTTTG.

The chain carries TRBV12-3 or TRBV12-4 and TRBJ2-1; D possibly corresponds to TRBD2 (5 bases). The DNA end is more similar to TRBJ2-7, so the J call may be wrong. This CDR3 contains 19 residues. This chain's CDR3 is CASSLTRAIADGSYKEQYF. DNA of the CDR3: TGTGCCAGCAGTTTGACGCGGGCAATCGCGGACGGGTCCTACAAGGAGCAGTACTTC.

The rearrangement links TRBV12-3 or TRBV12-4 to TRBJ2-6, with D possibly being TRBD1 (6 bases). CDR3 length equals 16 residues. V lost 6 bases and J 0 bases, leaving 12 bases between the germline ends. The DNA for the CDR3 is TGTGCCAGCAGCCCAGGGGTCAACTCTGGGGCCAACGTCCTGACTTTC. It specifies CASSPGVNSGANVLTF.